This T cell receptor (beta chain) was captured in a study of shared clonotypes between healthy human individuals. Study at large: Per donor, three plates held CD4 naive cells, three held CD4 memory, two held CD8 naive and one held CD8 memory.

Comment on this clone: As yet, its antigen is unknown.

V lost 5 bases and J lost 3, with 19 bases in between. This CDR3 spans 17 amino acids. Germline V gene lookup returns CDR1 SGHTA and CDR2 FQGNSA. Findings and limits, study-wide: When compared with the clonotypes that were shared by all four sorted-subset donors, the non-shared clonotypes turned out to have lower generation probabilities.

Original analysis: Filtering differed, since immunoSEQ gave only junction sequences and no quality scores. The assay was immunoSEQ multiplex PCR, and TCRdb's table has in-frame clones only and misses some. Clonal size and the V and J genes are those of that table, whereas D and trimming came from the DNA. The sample consists of around 2.5 million clones, approximately 94% of them appearing once. The chain couples TRBV7-2 to TRBJ2-2, with D unclear. Sequencing used naive CD4+ T cells from PBMCs. Subset given: CD45RA+ positively selected. This TCR derives from a man between 18 and 29 years old in good health. Some clones in this sample may be carry-over from other donors' samples. The CDR3 sequence is CASSPTVSTGHTGELFF. Written as DNA, the CDR3 is TGTGCCAGCAGCCCCACAGTCTCGACGGGCCACACCGGGGAGCTGTTTTTT.